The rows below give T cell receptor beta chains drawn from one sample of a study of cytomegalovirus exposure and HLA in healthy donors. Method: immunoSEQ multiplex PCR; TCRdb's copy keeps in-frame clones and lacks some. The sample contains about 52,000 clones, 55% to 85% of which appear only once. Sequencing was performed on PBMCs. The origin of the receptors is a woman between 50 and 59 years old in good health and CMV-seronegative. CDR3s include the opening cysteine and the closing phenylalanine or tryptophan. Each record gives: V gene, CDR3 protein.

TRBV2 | CASSRLVSGANVLTF
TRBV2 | CASISTGSAYGYTF
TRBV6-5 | CASSYEFWTSMNEQFF
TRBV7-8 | CASGPYSGRSSYNEQFF
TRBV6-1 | CASGIMGTLF
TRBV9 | CASSSGTGVQYF
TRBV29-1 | CSGGLSGTGELFF
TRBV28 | CASSFRDGGIWNQPQHF
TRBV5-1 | CASSLDRDRGTIYF
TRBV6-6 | CASSLGQYSYEQYF
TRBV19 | CASSMGSSETQYF
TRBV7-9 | CASSLSLAGGTDTQYF
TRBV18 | CASSPRDNFSGNTIYF
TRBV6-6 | CATSEWRGGEQYF
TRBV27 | CASSSFYNEQFF
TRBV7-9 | CASSLAQIAGVKDTQYF
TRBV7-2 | CASSRLAGGNEQFF
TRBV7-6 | CASRLHREDTQYF
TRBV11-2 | CASSLWDRGPREVDTQYF
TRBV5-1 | CASSLERDSNQPQHF
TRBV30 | CAWSTQGSPRETQYF
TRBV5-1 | CASSQEIGTGVETQYF